This is a list of T cell receptor beta chains from one sample in a study of blood T cell repertoires in COVID-19. Libraries were prepared by immunoSEQ multiplex PCR; TCRdb keeps only in-frame clonotypes and omits some of them. Among approximately 210,000 clones listed, 83% were seen once. Input material: peripheral blood. These TCRs come from a woman aged 40 to 50 with active or convalescent COVID-19. Each CDR3 is given with its conserved first and last residue. A D gene is named only where the DNA matches it firmly. The size of a clone is reported for some rows only, either as once, few or many, or as a class for expanded clones.

j_call,d_call,clone_size,v_call,cdr3_length,cdr3_nt,cdr3_aa
TRBJ1-2,-,few,TRBV18,15,TGTGCCAGCTCACCAGGCCGAGGGTCTAACTATGGCTACACCTTC,CASSPGRGSNYGYTF
TRBJ2-1,TRBD2,-,TRBV7-3,14,TGTGCCAGCAGTCTAGCGGGGACCTACAATGAGCAGTTCTTC,CASSLAGTYNEQFF
TRBJ1-3,-,-,TRBV7-2,16,TGTGCCAGCAGCTCGGTTCGGGGGGGGAAGGGAAACACCATATATTTT,CASSSVRGGKGNTIYF
TRBJ1-2,-,-,TRBV28,16,TGTGCCAGCAGTCCACCTCGGGGGGGGCGCAACTATGGCTACACCTTC,CASSPPRGGRNYGYTF
TRBJ1-2,-,-,TRBV4-2,15,TGTGCCAGCAGCCAAGATCCGACAGCCCGCTATGGCTACACCTTC,CASSQDPTARYGYTF
TRBJ1-2,-,-,TRBV24-1,15,TGTGCCACCAGTGATTTCCGGGGGGGAGTCTATGGCTACACCTTC,CATSDFRGGVYGYTF
TRBJ1-5,-,-,TRBV24-1,13,TGTGCCACCTCTGGGGGGGCCTCTCAGCCCCAGCATTTT,CATSGGASQPQHF
TRBJ2-2,TRBD2,-,TRBV14,16,TGTGCCACCAGCAGAGGGACTAGCGGATACACCGGGGAGCTGTTTTTT,CATSRGTSGYTGELFF
TRBJ2-1,-,-,TRBV5-4,13,TGTGCCAGCAGCCCCTTTGGGGGCGACCAGAGGTTCTTC,CASSPFGGDQRFF
TRBJ2-7,TRBD2,-,TRBV5-1,17,TGCGCCAGCAGCTTGAGGCGGCGAGCGGGGATTTCATACGAGCAGTACTTC,CASSLRRRAGISYEQYF
TRBJ2-1,TRBD2,few,TRBV19,13,TGTGCCAGTTCGACTAGCGGGAGCAGTGAGCAGTTCTTC,CASSTSGSSEQFF
TRBJ2-1,TRBD2,-,TRBV7-2,16,TGTGCCAGCGTAGCCCGGGGGACTAGTATTTACAATGAGCAGTTCTTC,CASVARGTSIYNEQFF
TRBJ2-7,-,-,TRBV11-3,14,TGTGCCAGCAGCCCTACGGGGGACCCCTACGAGCAGTACTTC,CASSPTGDPYEQYF
TRBJ2-7,TRBD2,few,TRBV19,16,TGTGCCAGTAGTCCCAGCGGGGCGGGAGGTAGCTACGAGCAGTACTTC,CASSPSGAGGSYEQYF
TRBJ1-3,-,-,TRBV19,15,TGTGCCAGTAGTTCAGGACAGCTCCGTGGAAACACCATATATTTT,CASSSGQLRGNTIYF
TRBJ1-6,TRBD1,-,TRBV11-3,14,TGTGCCAGCAGGCCAACAGGGGACACGGCGGCCCTCCACTTT,CASRPTGDTAALHF
TRBJ1-1,TRBD1,few,TRBV11-2,15,TGTGCCAGCAGCCGAATACGGGACAGGAACACTGAAGCTTTCTTT,CASSRIRDRNTEAFF
TRBJ2-7,TRBD2,-,TRBV5-1,16,TGCGCCAGCAGAAAGGATCCTAGCGGGGGGGCAGGCGAGCAGTACTTC,CASRKDPSGGAGEQYF
TRBJ2-5,TRBD2,-,TRBV19,16,TGTGCCAGTAGTAGGACTAGCGGAATACTCGGAAAGACCCAGTACTTC,CASSRTSGILGKTQYF
TRBJ1-2,-,-,TRBV10-3,12,TGTGCCATCAGAAGAGGCGGGTTTGGCTACACCTTC,CAIRRGGFGYTF
TRBJ1-2,TRBD1,once,TRBV9,13,TGTGCCAGCAGCCAGACAGGGTTCTATGGCTACACCTTC,CASSQTGFYGYTF
TRBJ2-3,TRBD1,-,TRBV19,15,TGTGCCAGTAGTATAGGAGGGACAGGCACAGATACGCAGTATTTT,CASSIGGTGTDTQYF